This TCR beta chain comes out of a study of blood T cell repertoires in COVID-19 (TCRdb year 2020). Notes on the research overall: Collaborator samples came from the United States, Italy and Spain and covered acute and convalescent phases of COVID-19. Deeply sampled blood TCRbeta repertoires from subjects exposed to, actively infected with, or recovered from COVID-19 were included in the dataset. The material from the prospective study consisted of cDNA or gDNA derived from T cells, B-cell-depleted T cells, or PBMCs. Samples came from the ongoing ImmuneRACE study (first 160 participants) plus 1,254 subjects from 6 global collaborators. The repertoires were made available in a free public database intended to serve as a resource for research on the immune response to SARS-CoV-2. Where available, HLA class I and class II types were taken from metadata supplied by the sample provider and were not determined by assay-based typing. Sample metadata almost always included a de-identified subject ID, COVID-19 status, age in years and sex. Study-wide findings and limitations: The quantity of clinical and demographic metadata differed by source and by participant and was supplied without curation.

The CDR3 holds 14 amino acids from the cysteine to the phenylalanine. Only the CDR3 part of the read is kept: 42 bases, read in frame from the first base. V is cut by 1 base and J by 9 bases, and the space between the germline ends is 13 bases. CDR1 and CDR2, looked up from the germline V gene, are SGHTA and FQGNSA. This clone came up a few times. Which antigen it targets is not known. Within one base of it there is no much larger clone, and no base qualities were kept. Each collaborating institution followed its own protocols to collect whole blood in K2EDTA tubes. Collaborator samples were shipped for TCRbeta analysis as frozen whole blood, isolated PBMCs, or DNA extracted from either sample type. TCRbeta CDR3 regions were amplified from genomic DNA by means of the immunoSEQ Assay, a bias-controlled multiplex PCR. In the original analysis: Nucleated cell counts per sample were estimated from amplification of reference gene primers within the assay. Sequence reads were collapsed and filtered to measure the absolute abundance of every unique TCRbeta CDR3 rearrangement. For each sample, productive Simpson clonality was calculated as the square root of Simpson's diversity index over productive rearrangements. The immuneACCESS repertoire file appears here via TCRdb, limited to in-frame rearrangements. These files lack a portion of the clones; in checked studies, under half of the deficit traces to unresolved V genes, and the cause of the others is not known. That table is the source of V, J and clone size, and D and trimming were worked out from the DNA. This sample gives approximately 98,000 clones in total; approximately 80% of them show up just once. 4% to 4.5% of the sample goes to the ten largest clones.

Sequencing was done on a sample of peripheral blood. This sequence originates from a woman in her seventies with acute or convalescent COVID-19. This receptor chain uses TRBV7-2 and TRBJ2-1; TRBD2 is perhaps the D gene, given 7 matching bases. The DNA sequence reads TGTGCCAGCAGCTTAGAAGGGGGGGTCGGTGAGCAGTTCTTC. This codes for CASSLEGGVGEQFF.